This T cell receptor (beta chain) came from a study of T cells in Graves' hyperthyroidism and ophthalmopathy. Study findings and constraints: The model's output predicted ophthalmopathy at a median of roughly seven months prior to onset. Blood samples included most of the expanded thyroid clonotypes exceeding 0.001. A model using 13 V-J features told ophthalmopathy apart from stable hyperthyroidism.

The length of the CDR3 is 17 residues. Between the trimmed V and J ends, which lost 0 bases and 2 bases, there was a span of 17 bases. Germline CDR1 and CDR2: SGHKS and YYEKEE (reference sequence). This clonotype appeared many times. No antigen is known for it. Around 10 ml fresh peripheral blood yielded the PBMCs. Amplification targeted TCR beta CDR3 regions from RNA transcripts. With the HTBI primer set, the TCR CDR3 went through a first round of RT-PCR. TCRdb reprocessed the multiplex PCR reads via MiXCR and lists one record per CDR3 protein. The repertoire holds 500,000 or so distinct CDR3 sequences, with roughly a sixth as singletons.

This clonotype was obtained from a woman aged 25 to 39 with Graves' ophthalmopathy. The J gene is TRBJ1-2, the V gene TRBV5-5; D is uncertain. Sequencing was done on a sample of blood. The CDR3, as DNA: TGTGCCAGCAGCTTGGTTGGGATGAGGTTATCAAACTATGGCTACACCTTC. Protein product: CASSLVGMRLSNYGYTF. Complete variable domain (other parts from reference TRBV5-5 and TRBJ1-2): DAGVTQSPTHLIKTRGQQVTLRCSPISGHKSVSWYQQVLGQGPQFIFQYYEKEERGRGNFPDRFSARQFPNYSSELNVNALLLGDSALYLCASSLVGMRLSNYGYTFGSGTRLTVV.